The 27 T cell receptor beta chains listed next were all sequenced from one sample in a study of blood T cell repertoires in COVID-19. Clones were read by immunoSEQ multiplex PCR, and TCRdb kept only the in-frame ones, dropping some. The sample shows about 13,000 clones, 70% to 90% of them seen only once. Input material: peripheral blood. These receptors came from a human donor in a cohort sampled during active COVID-19.

J is TRBJ1-4 and V is TRBV30, with D perhaps TRBD1 (6 bases). Germline CDR1 GTSNPN, CDR2 SVGIG (reference sequence). V shed 2 bases and J shed 8 bases, with 18 bases lying between them. CDR3 length: 15 amino acids. The CDR3 reads CAWSRGTALGEKLFF. The CDR3 region has the DNA TGTGCCTGGAGTAGGGGGACCGCTTTAGGAGAAAAACTGTTTTTT.

This chain uses TRBV5-4 with TRBJ2-1; no clear D gene. Germline V gene lookup returns CDR1 SGHNT and CDR2 YYREEE (reference sequence). The germline V and J ends were trimmed by 0 bases and 4 bases, with 5 bases remaining between them. This CDR3 is built from 13 residues. CDR3 in DNA: TGTGCCAGCAGCTTGGAGCGATACAATGAGCAGTTCTTC. As protein: CASSLERYNEQFF.

The chain carries TRBV21-1 and TRBJ1-2; TRBD1, as called in the table, went unchecked against the DNA. TRBV21-1 is recorded as a pseudogene. The CDR3 has 16 amino acids. The DNA of the CDR3 is TGTGCCAGCAGTCGAGGAGGGACAGGGGGAGGCTATGGCTACACCTTC. Its translation is CASSRGGTGGGYGYTF.

A single count supports this clone. This sequence joins TRBV11-3 and TRBJ1-2, with D perhaps matching TRBD1 (5 bases). Between the trimmed V and J ends, which lost 4 bases and 2 bases, there was a span of 26 bases. Germline V gene lookup returns CDR1 SGHNT and CDR2 YENEEA. This CDR3 region has 19 residues. The CDR3 nucleotides read TGTGCCAGCAGCTCGGGGGGAGGCGTTATTATCCGAGGAAACTATGGCTACACCTTC. This sequence encodes CASSSGGGVIIRGNYGYTF.

The V gene is TRBV28, the J gene TRBJ2-1, with D perhaps matching TRBD2 (5 bases). V was pared by 6 bases and J by 7 bases, with 13 bases between. The CDR3 has 13 residues. The germline gives CDR1 MDHEN, CDR2 SYDVKM. In DNA form, the CDR3 reads TGTGCCAGCAGGCTAAGGGAGAGGAATGAGCAGTTCTTC. Protein product: CASRLRERNEQFF. Full variable domain (outside the CDR3, taken from reference TRBV28 and TRBJ2-1): DVKVTQSSRYLVKRTGEKVFLECVQDMDHENMFWYRQDPGLGLRLIYFSYDVKMKEKGDIPEGYSVSREKKERFSLILESASTNQTSMYLCASRLRERNEQFFGPGTRLTVL.

The J gene is TRBJ2-7, the V gene TRBV7-9; 9 nucleotides line up with TRBD2. V gave up 1 base and J gave up 6 bases; unmatched junction bases: 13. The CDR3 extends over 17 amino acids. CDR1 is SEHNR, CDR2 FQNEAQ, per germline (reference sequence). CDR3 nucleotide sequence: TGTGCCAGCAGCTTAGACCTCCCCCCAGGGCGGGAGGGCGAGCAGTACTTC. This translates into CASSLDLPPGREGEQYF. The full variable domain, in which reference TRBV7-9 and TRBJ2-7 provide the parts outside the CDR3, is DTGVSQNPRHKITKRGQNVTFRCDPISEHNRLYWYRQTLGQGPEFLTYFQNEAQLEKSRLLSDRFSAERPKGSFSTLEIQRTEQGDSAMYLCASSLDLPPGREGEQYFGPGTRLTVT.

The gene calls are TRBV9 and TRBJ2-3, with D unclear. Germline assignment: CDR1 SGDLS and CDR2 YYNGEE. There are 14 residues in the CDR3. The germline V and J ends were trimmed by 3 bases and 4 bases, with 12 bases remaining between them. The CDR3 DNA is TGTGCCAGCAGCGCCGAGGCCTTTTCAGATACGCAGTATTTT. It specifies CASSAEAFSDTQYF.

In DNA form, the CDR3 reads TGTGCCAGCAGTCATCCGGGACAGGGGGCATATGGCTACACCTTC. Translated: CASSHPGQGAYGYTF. The chain carries TRBV6-6 and TRBJ1-2; 12 bases are a match to TRBD1. V was pared by 5 bases and J by 5 bases, with 6 bases of the junction left unmatched. CDR1 and CDR2 from the germline V gene are MNHNY and SVGAGI (reference sequence). The CDR3 spans 15 residues.

This clone was counted a single time. The rearrangement links TRBV5-5 to TRBJ1-2; perhaps TRBD1 as D (6 bases). Trimming left V 0 bases short and J 6 bases short, with 18 bases between. The germline V gene encodes CDR1 SGHKS and CDR2 YYEKEE (reference sequence). This CDR3 region has 16 residues. The CDR3 reads CASSLAGEGAGDGYTF. The DNA of the CDR3 is TGTGCCAGCAGCTTGGCCGGGGAAGGGGCAGGGGATGGCTACACCTTC.

The chain carries TRBV9 and TRBJ2-3, with D maybe TRBD2 (5 bases). CDR1 is SGDLS and CDR2 is YYNGEE in the germline V gene. Trimming took 3 bases from V and 1 from J, leaving 6 bases between them. CDR3 length equals 13 residues. This CDR3 is CASSAGGTDTQYF. The CDR3 DNA sequence: TGTGCCAGCAGCGCCGGGGGCACAGATACGCAGTATTTT.

In nucleotides, the CDR3 is TGTGCCAGCAGCTCCGGACTGGACGGCACCGGGGAGCTGTTTTTT. This codes for CASSSGLDGTGELFF. The V gene is TRBV7-3, the J gene TRBJ2-2; tentatively, D is TRBD2 (5 bases). V gave up 4 bases and J gave up 4 bases, with 13 bases separating them. This CDR3 is built from 15 residues. From germline, CDR1 is SGHTA and CDR2 FQGTGA.

The rearrangement uses TRBV11-2 and TRBJ2-4; the D gene is possibly TRBD1 (5 bases). V gave up 5 bases and J gave up 10 bases, with 12 bases separating them. CDR1 SGHAT and CDR2 FQNNGV come from the germline V gene. The CDR3 is made up of 12 amino acids. CDR3 DNA sequence: TGTGCCAGCAGCGCATACACAGGTATTCAGTACTTC. It translates to CASSAYTGIQYF.

The chain links TRBV4-3 to TRBJ1-2, with a possible D match to TRBD1 (6 bases). V gave up 4 bases and J gave up 2 bases, with 14 bases separating them. Germline V gene data show CDR1 as LGHNA and CDR2 as YSLEER. The CDR3 is made up of 15 amino acids. The CDR3: CASSPSTGLNYGYTF. CDR3 DNA sequence: TGCGCCAGCAGCCCCTCGACAGGTCTAAACTATGGCTACACCTTC.

This chain links TRBV24-1 with TRBJ2-3; D perhaps matches TRBD2 (6 bases). The V gene's germline CDR1 is KGHDR and CDR2 SFDVKD. The CDR3 is 17 residues long. V was pared by 2 bases and J by 7 bases, with 21 bases between. This CDR3 is CATSDSARLVYQNTQYF. CDR3 nucleotides: TGTGCCACCAGTGATTCGGCGAGACTAGTATATCAGAATACGCAGTATTTT.

The V call is TRBV25-1, the J call TRBJ1-1; tentative D call: TRBD1 (5 bases). Looked up from germline, CDR1 is MGHDK and CDR2 is SYGVNS. Trimming left V 3 bases short and J 5 bases short, with 10 bases between. The CDR3 totals 13 residues. This CDR3 reads CASSETGGTEAFF. Written as DNA, the CDR3 is TGTGCCAGCAGTGAGACCGGGGGAACTGAAGCTTTCTTT.

V usage is TRBV19 and J usage is TRBJ2-5; perhaps TRBD1 as D (5 bases). V gave up 5 bases and J gave up 5 bases, with 9 bases separating them. This CDR3 has 12 residues. Germline assignment: CDR1 LNHDA and CDR2 SQIVND (reference sequence). The CDR3 loop is CASSWPGETQYF. The DNA of the CDR3 is TGTGCCAGTAGTTGGCCAGGGGAGACCCAGTACTTC.

Details on this clone: The junction shows a germline mismatch at one end, possibly a read error. The gene calls are TRBV7-7 and TRBJ2-3, with D perhaps TRBD2 (7 bases). Germline lookup yields CDR1 SSHAT and CDR2 FNYEAQ (reference sequence). This CDR3 has 16 amino acids. The CDR3 DNA reads as TGTGCTAGCAGCCCCCAGGCGAGGGGGGGACCAGATACGCAGTATTTT. Translating it yields CASSPQARGGPDTQYF.

The chain links TRBV19 to TRBJ2-2, with D possibly matching TRBD1 (5 bases). Germline loops: CDR1 LNHDA, CDR2 SQIVND (reference sequence). This CDR3 region has 15 residues. Deletions cut 6 bases from V and 1 base from J, with 12 bases between. The DNA of the CDR3 is TGTGCCAGTAGGCGAAGGCAGGGGAACACCGGGGAGCTGTTTTTT. Protein: CASRRRQGNTGELFF.

In nucleotides, the CDR3 is TGTGCCAGCAGCTTGGACAGGGGCACAGATACGCAGTATTTT. This encodes CASSLDRGTDTQYF. The rearrangement links TRBV5-5 to TRBJ2-3; tentatively, D is TRBD1 (6 bases). Germline CDR1 reads SGHKS; CDR2 reads YYEKEE (reference sequence). The CDR3 is made up of 14 amino acids. Trimming stripped 0 bases from V and 1 base from J, with 6 bases between.

This chain links TRBV4-1 with TRBJ1-4, with D maybe TRBD1 (5 bases). The germline gives CDR1 MGHRA, CDR2 YSYEKL. Trimming removed 1 base at V and 4 bases at J, with 13 bases between. The CDR3 consists of 16 residues. The CDR3 sequence is CASSQAYGGNNEKLFF. CDR3 coding DNA: TGCGCCAGCAGCCAAGCCTACGGGGGAAATAATGAAAAACTGTTTTTT.

J is TRBJ2-2 and V is TRBV19, with a possible D match to TRBD1 (5 bases). With 8 bases removed from V and 4 bases from J, the gap between germline ends came to 17 bases. The germline gives CDR1 LNHDA, CDR2 SQIVND (reference sequence). The CDR3 spans 15 residues. In DNA, the CDR3 is TGTGCCAGTCTTCAGGGTGATTGGAGCACCGGGGAGCTGTTTTTT. Translation: CASLQGDWSTGELFF.

The chain employs TRBV5-5 and TRBJ1-2; D ambiguous. Germline V lookup: CDR1 SGHKS, CDR2 YYEKEE (reference sequence). Trimming removed 1 base at V and 3 bases at J, with 10 bases between. The CDR3 covers 14 residues. CDR3 coding DNA: TGTGCCAGCAGCTTGCAAAATCAGTACTATGGCTACACCTTC. This translates into CASSLQNQYYGYTF.

The chain is built from TRBV7-2 and TRBJ1-4; D call uncertain. CDR3 length equals 12 residues. V lost 5 bases and J 8 bases, leaving 9 bases between the germline ends. Germline values: CDR1 SGHTA, CDR2 FQGNSA. CDR3 nucleotide sequence: TGTGCCAGCAGCCTACCGGGAGAAAAACTGTTTTTT. Translation gives CASSLPGEKLFF.

The chain uses TRBV19 and TRBJ2-2; 15 bases are a match to TRBD2. Germline CDR1 reads LNHDA; CDR2 reads SQIVND (reference sequence). CDR3 length equals 18 residues. Trimming at V came to 5 bases and at J to 7 bases, leaving 11 bases not matched to a gene. The CDR3 DNA reads TGTGCCAGTAGTCCGAGGACTAGCGGGGGGGCATCGAGCGGGGAGCTGTTTTTT. Residues: CASSPRTSGGASSGELFF. The full variable domain, in which reference TRBV19 and TRBJ2-2 provide the parts outside the CDR3, is DGGITQSPKYLFRKEGQNVTLSCEQNLNHDAMYWYRQDPGQGLRLIYYSQIVNDFQKGDIAEGYSVSREKKESFPLTVTSAQKNPTAFYLCASSPRTSGGASSGELFFGEGSRLTVL.

The sample holds a few counts of this clone. J is TRBJ2-2 and V is TRBV30; 8 bases are a match to TRBD2. V shed 7 bases, J shed 4 bases, and the junction held 5 bases outside the gene matches. The CDR3 is 13 residues long. Germline V gene sequence: CDR1 GTSNPN, CDR2 SVGIG (reference sequence). CDR3 region: CASGGQGTGELFF. CDR3 nucleotide sequence: TGTGCCTCGGGGGGGCAGGGCACCGGGGAGCTGTTTTTT.

The rearrangement joins TRBV6-2 or TRBV6-3 to TRBJ2-7, with 12 bases fitting TRBD2. Germline V gene data show CDR1 as MNHEY and CDR2 as SVGEGT. The CDR3 spans 19 residues. With 2 bases clipped from V and 0 bases from J, the junction kept 11 bases outside the gene matches. This chain's CDR3 is CASSYGAVWTSGVSYEQYF. In DNA, the CDR3 is TGTGCCAGCAGTTACGGTGCTGTTTGGACTAGCGGGGTCTCCTACGAGCAGTACTTC.

The rearrangement uses TRBV10-3 and TRBJ2-7; 15 bases fit TRBD2. The CDR3 totals 16 residues. V trimming: 4 bases; J trimming: 2 bases; junction bases outside the gene matches: 3. Germline CDR1 reads ENHRY; CDR2 reads SYGVKD. This CDR3 reads CAISGTSGGAPYEQYF. CDR3 nucleotide sequence: TGTGCCATCAGTGGGACTAGCGGGGGGGCCCCCTACGAGCAGTACTTC.